Listed below are T cell receptor beta chains from one sample, sequenced in a study of T cell clones after liver transplantation. Clones were sequenced by immunoSEQ multiplex PCR, and TCRdb holds only the in-frame ones, with some missing. This sample has about 15,000 clones, with 82% found just once. The source material was CD8+ T cells from blood, sampled approximately 45 months after liver transplant. These receptors were taken from a human patient who received a liver transplant. Some T cells here may be from the graft donor. CDR3s include the opening cysteine and the closing phenylalanine or tryptophan. The D gene is left open where the match is weak. Not all rows give a size; the values are once, few, many and, for expanded clones, a class.

CASSYSSRAEAFF,TGTGCCAGCAGTTACTCGAGTAGAGCTGAAGCTTTCTTT,-,13,TRBV6-6,-,TRBJ1-1
CASSYSSHSEQFF,TGTGCCAGCAGTTACTCGTCTCATAGTGAGCAGTTCTTC,few,13,TRBV6-5,-,TRBJ2-1
CASSLSSLASYGYTF,TGCGCCAGCAGCCTATCTTCCCTGGCTAGCTATGGCTACACCTTC,-,15,TRBV4-3,-,TRBJ1-2
CASSPTGTQPQHF,TGTGCCAGCAGCCCAACAGGGACCCAGCCCCAGCATTTT,-,13,TRBV28,-,TRBJ1-5
CASGLLDNEQFF,TGTGCTAGTGGTCTCCTTGACAATGAGCAGTTCTTC,-,12,TRBV12-5,-,TRBJ2-1
CASSPFGAGTPTYEQYF,TGTGCCAGCAGCCCCTTTGGAGCGGGGACACCGACCTACGAGCAGTACTTC,-,17,TRBV14,-,TRBJ2-7
CASSSSLVSGANVLTF,TGTGCCAGCAGCTCCTCCTTAGTCTCTGGGGCCAACGTCCTGACTTTC,-,16,TRBV9,-,TRBJ2-6
CASSLEGSPYNSPLHF,TGCGCCAGCAGCTTGGAAGGGTCCCCCTATAATTCACCCCTCCACTTT,-,16,TRBV5-1,-,TRBJ1-6
CASRVGYYEQYF,TGTGCCAGCAGGGTAGGTTACTACGAGCAGTACTTC,-,12,TRBV2,-,TRBJ2-7
CASSLRGRGNGETQYF,TGTGCCAGCAGCTTACGCGGCAGGGGGAACGGAGAGACCCAGTACTTC,-,16,TRBV7-3,TRBD1,TRBJ2-5
CASGLGQGAADTQYF,TGTGCTAGTGGTCTGGGACAGGGGGCAGCAGATACGCAGTATTTT,-,15,TRBV12-5,TRBD1,TRBJ2-3
CASSLDSTETQYF,TGTGCCAGCAGCTTGGACTCAACGGAGACCCAGTACTTC,-,13,TRBV7-2,-,TRBJ2-5
CASSFPPAAEQYF,TGTGCCAGCAGCTTTCCGCCAGCGGCCGAGCAGTACTTC,-,13,TRBV5-4,-,TRBJ2-7
CASSLVPGNTEAFF,TGCGCCAGCAGCTTGGTCCCGGGGAACACTGAAGCTTTCTTT,medium-sized,14,TRBV5-1,-,TRBJ1-1
CASSLGTGEGETQYF,TGCGCCAGCAGCTTGGGAACAGGGGAAGGAGAGACCCAGTACTTC,-,15,TRBV5-1,TRBD1,TRBJ2-5
CASSSISYEQYF,TGTGCCAGCTCTTCCATATCCTACGAGCAGTACTTC,-,12,TRBV18,-,TRBJ2-7
CASSLTSGSYEQYF,TGTGCCAGCAGTTTAACTAGCGGGTCCTACGAGCAGTACTTC,-,14,TRBV28,TRBD2,TRBJ2-7
CASSPNLQETQYF,TGTGCCAGCAGCCCCAACCTTCAAGAGACCCAGTACTTC,few,13,TRBV4-2,-,TRBJ2-5
CASSSYAREREDEQFF,TGTGCCAGCAGCTCCTACGCGCGGGAGAGAGAGGATGAGCAGTTCTTC,-,16,TRBV7-3,TRBD2,TRBJ2-1
CSVEGVDTNTEAFF,TGCAGCGTTGAGGGGGTGGACACGAACACTGAAGCTTTCTTT,-,14,TRBV29-1,-,TRBJ1-1
CASSLYSYDGMNTEAFF,TGTGCCAGCAGCTTATACAGTTACGACGGGATGAACACTGAAGCTTTCTTT,-,17,TRBV7-8,-,TRBJ1-1
CSASDRGGDYGYTF,TGCAGCGCGTCTGACAGGGGAGGAGACTATGGCTACACCTTC,-,14,TRBV29-1,TRBD1,TRBJ1-2
CASAHSVTSSYNEQFF,TGTGCTAGTGCCCACTCGGTGACGAGCTCCTACAATGAGCAGTTCTTC,-,16,TRBV12-5,-,TRBJ2-1
CASSPPGQGIYEQYF,TGTGCCAGCTCACCCCCGGGACAGGGCATCTACGAGCAGTACTTC,once,15,TRBV18,TRBD1,TRBJ2-7
CASSLAGSFYEQYF,TGCGCCAGCAGCTTGGCCGGATCTTTTTACGAGCAGTACTTC,-,14,TRBV5-1,-,TRBJ2-7
CASSLIQGAITEAFF,TGTGCCAGCAGTTTAATACAGGGGGCGATCACTGAAGCTTTCTTT,few,15,TRBV27,TRBD1,TRBJ1-1
CASSPSGGENSPLHF,TGTGCCAGCTCACCCAGCGGGGGTGAAAATTCACCCCTCCACTTT,-,15,TRBV18,-,TRBJ1-6
CASYQGREQYF,TGTGCCAGCTATCAGGGGCGCGAGCAGTACTTC,medium-sized,11,TRBV6-1,-,TRBJ2-7
CATSGGHSGEKLFF,TGTGCCACCAGCGGAGGGCACAGTGGTGAAAAACTGTTTTTT,medium-sized,14,TRBV15,-,TRBJ1-4